The present T cell receptor beta chain was sequenced within a study of early T cells in non-severe SARS-CoV-2 infection (TCRdb year 2021). In terms of the full investigation: Because TCR sequencing was done on bulk RNA from unsorted whole blood, the alpha and beta chains could not be paired. Results and caveats for the whole study, not just this receptor: VDJdb matching was skewed toward anti-spike CD8 responses and likely underestimated virus-specific expansions, missing private and CD4 specificities.

The library came from 5' RACE. The reads were generated on a NextSeq 500. To correct for sequencing error and PCR bias, the TCR library protocol tagged individual cDNA molecules with unique molecular identifiers. Both TCR alpha and beta chains were sequenced, and tight co-correlation was observed between alpha and beta sequence abundances in each sample. For the original study's pipeline: V gene, J gene and CDR3 annotation of TCR sequences was performed with Decombinator V4. TCRs were defined as expanded if a significant change between any two time points was detected under a Poisson model with p below 0.0001. TCR abundances were normalised to the total number of TCRs sequenced per sample and were expressed as counts per million. MAIT TCRs were defined by TRAV1-2 paired with TRAJ12, TRAJ20 or TRAJ33, and iNKT TCRs by TRAV10 paired with TRAJ18. VDJdb, accessed 1 November 2021, was searched for CMV, EBV and SARS-CoV-2 annotated TCRs, excluding TCRs annotated for multiple antigens. The public reads were reanalyzed by TCRdb: fastp trimming at Q25, MiXCR alignment, in-frame beta chains only. Identical CDR3 proteins give one entry, which carries the most common genes and DNA. These V and J calls rely on TCRdb rather than the paper's analysis. Counted in this sample were tens of thousands of distinct CDR3 sequences; approximately 4.4% of them appeared once. In total, the top ten clones hold approximately 6.6% of the sample.

A case-control design nested within a healthcare worker cohort in London, UK, was used, with weekly nasopharyngeal swab PCR tests and blood sampling performed. Healthcare workers were recruited during the week of the UK lockdown, between 23 and 31 March 2020, and followed weekly for up to about 16 weeks. This clonotype was seen only a few times. Its cognate antigen has yet to be identified. No base-level quality is on record; no much larger clone is a single base apart. Taken from the germline V gene, the CDR1 and CDR2 loops are SNHLY and FYNNEI. Taken from cysteine to phenylalanine, the CDR3 has 15 residues. The sequence is cut down to CDR3 DNA, 45 bases in frame from base 1. Germline trimming: 6 bases from V, 3 bases from J; junction bases outside gene matches: 10.

The chain joins TRBV2 to TRBJ2-7; 8 bases in the middle match TRBD1. The receptor was derived from an adult who was a healthcare worker with PCR-confirmed SARS-CoV-2 infection or an uninfected control (not recorded which). Sequencing input: whole blood. The DNA reads as follows: TGTGCCAGCAGCGACGGACAGGGTAGGCTCTACGAGCAGTACTTC. The encoded protein is CASSDGQGRLYEQYF.